These T cell receptor beta chains were read from a single sample in a study of blood T cell repertoires in COVID-19. TCRdb's copy holds only in-frame clones and misses some; the assay was immunoSEQ multiplex PCR. The sample comprises a few hundred thousand clones, around 86% of which are singletons, and 3.8% rests with the top ten. The sequenced sample was PBMCs or T cells enriched from blood (not recorded which). The receptors originated from a woman between 40 and 50 years old with acute COVID-19. Each CDR3 is given with its conserved first and last residue.

v_call cdr3_aa
TRBV7-3 CASSFPGNEQFF
TRBV4-2 CASSQDLGQGRRDEQYF
TRBV11-2 CASSPGDTQYF
TRBV14 CASSTRRRLMNTEAFF
TRBV7-2 CASSLVQGFGDTEAFF
TRBV6-2/TRBV6-3 CASSPPTPYGYTF
TRBV7-9 CASRMNLRDGPDNEQFF
TRBV12-3/TRBV12-4 CASRSGGNEQFF
TRBV10-1 CASSVESGRGYEQYF
TRBV9 CASSLYVAGGRNEQFF
TRBV28 CASSLCVGQANSDEQYF
TRBV18 CASSLVGQGKYTQYF
TRBV7-8 CASSLGQRSYNSPLHF
TRBV7-8 CASSLLAGTDTQYF
TRBV7-9 CASSLAPGQGLSGANVLTF
TRBV7-8 CASSLVTGDPRTNYGYTF
TRBV2 CASSNRGGYGYTF
TRBV11-3 CASSLGGPRGEKLFF
TRBV9 CASSVVPGQGNTEAFF
TRBV27 CASSLSMNTEAFF
TRBV7-9 CASSLAGVTYEQYF
TRBV2 CASSSAGTQADTQYF
TRBV18 CASSPDRATDTQYF
TRBV29-1 CSVEESLGRAGADTQYF
TRBV24-1 CATSDWDNAYNEQFF
TRBV28 CASTPPIRANTEAFF
TRBV6-5 CASGIGRVRTEAFF
TRBV2 CASSGNREEDEKLFF
TRBV2 CASSVAVGAFEQFF
TRBV15 CATSRDYSGNTIYF
TRBV29-1 CSVAPPPITYGYTF
TRBV6-5 CASSSVAGAYNEQFF
TRBV3-1/TRBV3-2 CASSIFGNRGELFF
TRBV29-1 CSVEGKGTYGYTF
TRBV4-2 CASSQERKQETQYF
TRBV6-5 CASSFGLSGAGDTQYF